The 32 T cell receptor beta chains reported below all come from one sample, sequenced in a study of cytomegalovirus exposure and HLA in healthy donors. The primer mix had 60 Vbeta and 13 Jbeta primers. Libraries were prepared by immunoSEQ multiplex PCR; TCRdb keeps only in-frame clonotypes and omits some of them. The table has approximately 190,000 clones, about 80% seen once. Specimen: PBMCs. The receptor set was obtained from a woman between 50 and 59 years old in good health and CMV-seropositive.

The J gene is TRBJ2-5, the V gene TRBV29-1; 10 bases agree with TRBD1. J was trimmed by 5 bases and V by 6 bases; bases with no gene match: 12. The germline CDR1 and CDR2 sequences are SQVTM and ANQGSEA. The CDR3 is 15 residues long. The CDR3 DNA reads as TGCAGCGTAGCCAGCCCCGGACAGGGGGATGAGACCCAGTACTTC. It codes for CSVASPGQGDETQYF.

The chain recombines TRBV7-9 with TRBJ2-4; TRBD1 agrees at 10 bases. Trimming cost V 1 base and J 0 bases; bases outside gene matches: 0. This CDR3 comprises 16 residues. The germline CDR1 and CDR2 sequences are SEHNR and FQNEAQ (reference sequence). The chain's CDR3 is CASSLGDRGAKNIQYF. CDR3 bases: TGTGCCAGCAGCTTAGGGGACAGGGGAGCCAAAAACATTCAGTACTTC.

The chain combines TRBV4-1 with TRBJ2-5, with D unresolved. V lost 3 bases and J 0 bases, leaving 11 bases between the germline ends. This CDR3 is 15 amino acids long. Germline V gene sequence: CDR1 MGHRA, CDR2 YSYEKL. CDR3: CASSHGASYQETQYF. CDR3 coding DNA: TGCGCCAGCAGCCACGGAGCCTCGTACCAAGAGACCCAGTACTTC.

The CDR3 nucleotides read TGTGCCATCAGTGGACTAAAGGGACAGGGGGGCACAGATACGCAGTATTTT. It codes for CAISGLKGQGGTDTQYF. The chain couples TRBV10-3 to TRBJ2-3, with TRBD1 matching 11 bases. V lost 4 bases to trimming and J lost 1 base; unmatched junction nucleotides: 7. The CDR3 sequence is 17 residues long. From germline, CDR1 is ENHRY and CDR2 SYGVKD.

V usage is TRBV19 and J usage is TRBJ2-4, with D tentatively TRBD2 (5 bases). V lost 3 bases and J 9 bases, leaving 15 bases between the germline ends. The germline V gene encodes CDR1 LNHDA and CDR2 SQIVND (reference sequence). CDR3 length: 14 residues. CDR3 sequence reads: CASSIGYPGSIQYF. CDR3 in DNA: TGTGCCAGTAGTATTGGCTACCCGGGGAGCATTCAGTACTTC.

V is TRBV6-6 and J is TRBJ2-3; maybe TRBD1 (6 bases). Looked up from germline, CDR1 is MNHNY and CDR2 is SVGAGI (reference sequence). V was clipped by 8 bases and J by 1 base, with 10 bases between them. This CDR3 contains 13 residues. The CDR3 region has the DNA TGTGCCAGCCAACGACAGGGCACAGATACGCAGTATTTT. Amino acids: CASQRQGTDTQYF.

This chain's CDR3 is CASSQVRSGEDTQYF. The CDR3 DNA follows: TGCGCCAGCAGCCAAGTCAGGTCCGGCGAAGATACGCAGTATTTT. The rearrangement links TRBV4-1 to TRBJ2-3; no firm D call. The CDR3 contains 15 residues. Germline CDR1 MGHRA, CDR2 YSYEKL. V lost 1 base and J 5 bases, leaving 13 bases between the germline ends.

The CDR3 loop is CASSLGGDEAFF. Here the CDR3 DNA reads TGTGCCAGCTCACTCGGGGGAGATGAAGCTTTCTTT. This rearrangement joins TRBV18 to TRBJ1-1, with a possible D match to TRBD1 (5 bases). The CDR3 has 12 residues. Trimming removed 4 bases at V and 7 bases at J, with 10 bases between. Germline CDR1 KGHSH, CDR2 LQKENI.

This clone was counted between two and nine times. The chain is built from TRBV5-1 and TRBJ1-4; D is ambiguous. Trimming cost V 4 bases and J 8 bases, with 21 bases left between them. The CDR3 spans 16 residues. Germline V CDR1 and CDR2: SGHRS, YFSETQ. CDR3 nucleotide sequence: TGCGCCAGCAGCGAGGACCCGGGATCGGCTATGGAAAAACTGTTTTTT. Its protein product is CASSEDPGSAMEKLFF. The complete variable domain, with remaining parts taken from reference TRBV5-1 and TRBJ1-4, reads KAGVTQTPRYLIKTRGQQVTLSCSPISGHRSVSWYQQTPGQGLQFLFEYFSETQRNKGNFPGRFSGRQFSNSRSEMNVSTLELGDSALYLCASSEDPGSAMEKLFFGSGTQLSVL.

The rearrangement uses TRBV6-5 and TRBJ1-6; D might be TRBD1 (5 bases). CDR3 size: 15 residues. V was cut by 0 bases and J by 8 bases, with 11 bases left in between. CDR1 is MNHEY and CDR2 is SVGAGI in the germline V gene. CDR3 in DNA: TGTGCCAGCAGTTACTCTAACTGGGGGGATTCACCCCTCCACTTT. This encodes CASSYSNWGDSPLHF.

The CDR3: CATSRGGDYEQYF. CDR3 nucleotide sequence: TGTGCCACCAGCAGAGGCGGCGACTACGAGCAGTACTTC. This chain connects TRBV15 to TRBJ2-7, with D unclear. The length of the CDR3 is 13 residues. Trimming took 1 base from V and 3 from J, leaving 7 bases between them. In germline, CDR1 is LNHNV, CDR2 YYDKDF (reference sequence).

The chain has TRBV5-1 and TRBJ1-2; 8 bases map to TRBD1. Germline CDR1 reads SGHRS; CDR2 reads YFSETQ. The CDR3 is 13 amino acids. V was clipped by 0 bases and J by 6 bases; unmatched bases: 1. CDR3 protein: CASSLDRGNGYTF. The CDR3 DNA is TGCGCCAGCAGCTTGGACAGGGGGAATGGCTACACCTTC.

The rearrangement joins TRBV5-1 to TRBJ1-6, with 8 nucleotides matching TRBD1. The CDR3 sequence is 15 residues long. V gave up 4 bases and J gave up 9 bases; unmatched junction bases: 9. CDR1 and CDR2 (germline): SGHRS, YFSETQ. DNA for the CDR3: TGCGCCAGCAGCCTGACAGGGGACGGAGGTTCACCCCTCCACTTT. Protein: CASSLTGDGGSPLHF.

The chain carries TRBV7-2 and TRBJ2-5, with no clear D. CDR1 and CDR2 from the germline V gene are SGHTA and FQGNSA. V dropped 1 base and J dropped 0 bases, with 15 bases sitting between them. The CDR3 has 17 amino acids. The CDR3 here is CASSLVRLVEYQETQYF. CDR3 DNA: TGTGCCAGCAGCTTAGTAAGGCTAGTAGAGTACCAAGAGACCCAGTACTTC.

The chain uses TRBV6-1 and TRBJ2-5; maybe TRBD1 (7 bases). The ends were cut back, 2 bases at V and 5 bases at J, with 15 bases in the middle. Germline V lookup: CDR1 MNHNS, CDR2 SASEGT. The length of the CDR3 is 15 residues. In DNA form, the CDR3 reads TGTGCCAGCAGTGAAACTCAGGGGGGCCGTGAGACCCAGTACTTC. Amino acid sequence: CASSETQGGRETQYF.

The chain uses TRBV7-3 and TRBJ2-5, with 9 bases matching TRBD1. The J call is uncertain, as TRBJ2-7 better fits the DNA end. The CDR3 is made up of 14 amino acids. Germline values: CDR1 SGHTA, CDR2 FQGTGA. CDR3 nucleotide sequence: TGTGCCAGCAGCTCTGGACAGGGGACCTACGAGCAGTACTTC. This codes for CASSSGQGTYEQYF.

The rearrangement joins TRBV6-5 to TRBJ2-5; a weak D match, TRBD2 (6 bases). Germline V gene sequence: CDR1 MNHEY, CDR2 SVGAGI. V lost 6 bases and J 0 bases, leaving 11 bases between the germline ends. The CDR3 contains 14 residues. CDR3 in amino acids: CASRSSGYQETQYF. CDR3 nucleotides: TGTGCCAGCAGATCCAGCGGGTACCAAGAGACCCAGTACTTC.

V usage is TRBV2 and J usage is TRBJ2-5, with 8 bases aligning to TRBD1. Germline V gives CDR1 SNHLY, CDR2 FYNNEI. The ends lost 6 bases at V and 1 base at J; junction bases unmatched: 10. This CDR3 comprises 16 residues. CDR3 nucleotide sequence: TGTGCCAGCAGGGGGGCTAGGACAGGGAGCCAAGAGACCCAGTACTTC. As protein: CASRGARTGSQETQYF.

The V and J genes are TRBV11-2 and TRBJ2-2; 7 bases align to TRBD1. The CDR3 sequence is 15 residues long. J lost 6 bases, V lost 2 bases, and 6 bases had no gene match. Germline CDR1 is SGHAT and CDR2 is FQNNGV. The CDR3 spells CASSLTTGSSGELFF. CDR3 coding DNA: TGTGCCAGCAGCTTAACGACAGGGAGCTCCGGGGAGCTGTTTTTT.

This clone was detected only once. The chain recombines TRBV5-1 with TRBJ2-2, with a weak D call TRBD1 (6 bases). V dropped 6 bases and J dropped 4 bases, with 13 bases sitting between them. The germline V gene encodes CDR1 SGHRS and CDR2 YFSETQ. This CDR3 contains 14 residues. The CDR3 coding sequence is TGCGCCAGCACAGGGGATGGGAGCACCGGGGAGCTGTTTTTT. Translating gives CASTGDGSTGELFF.

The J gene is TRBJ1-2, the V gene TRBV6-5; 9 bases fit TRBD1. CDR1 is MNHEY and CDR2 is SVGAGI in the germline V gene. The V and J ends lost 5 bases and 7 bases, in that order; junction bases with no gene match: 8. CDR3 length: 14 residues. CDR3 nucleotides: TGTGCCAGCAGTCCCACAGGGGGCGCTTCTGGCTACACCTTC. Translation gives CASSPTGGASGYTF.

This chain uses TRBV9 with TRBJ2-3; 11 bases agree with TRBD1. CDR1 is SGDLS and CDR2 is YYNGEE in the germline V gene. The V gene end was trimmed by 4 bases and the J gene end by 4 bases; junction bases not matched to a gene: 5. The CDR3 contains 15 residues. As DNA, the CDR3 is TGTGCCAGCAGCCCGGGACAGGGGGATCCAGATACGCAGTATTTT. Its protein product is CASSPGQGDPDTQYF.

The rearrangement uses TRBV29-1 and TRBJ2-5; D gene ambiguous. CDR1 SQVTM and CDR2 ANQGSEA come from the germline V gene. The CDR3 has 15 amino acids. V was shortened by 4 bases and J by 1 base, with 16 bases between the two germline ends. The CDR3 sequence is CSVVGYSAPQETQYF. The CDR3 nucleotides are TGCAGCGTTGTAGGTTACAGTGCCCCCCAAGAGACCCAGTACTTC.

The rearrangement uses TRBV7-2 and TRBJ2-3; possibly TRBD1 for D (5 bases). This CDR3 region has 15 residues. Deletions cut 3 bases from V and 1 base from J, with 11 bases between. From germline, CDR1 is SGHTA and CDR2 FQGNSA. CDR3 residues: CASSLGSTGTDTQYF. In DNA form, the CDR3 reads TGTGCCAGCAGCTTGGGTTCGACAGGCACAGATACGCAGTATTTT.

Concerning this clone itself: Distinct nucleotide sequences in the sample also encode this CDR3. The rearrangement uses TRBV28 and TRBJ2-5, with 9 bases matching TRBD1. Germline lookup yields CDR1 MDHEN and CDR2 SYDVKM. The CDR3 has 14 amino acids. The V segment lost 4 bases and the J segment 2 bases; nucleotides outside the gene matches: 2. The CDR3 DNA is TGTGCCAGCAGTTCCGGGACAGGGCAAGAGACCCAGTACTTC. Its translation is CASSSGTGQETQYF.

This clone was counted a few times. The CDR3 DNA is TGTGCCAGCAGTTTGGCGGCTAGCACAGATACGCAGTATTTT. This gives the protein CASSLAASTDTQYF. The chain employs TRBV2 and TRBJ2-3; D is unresolved. Germline lookup yields CDR1 SNHLY and CDR2 FYNNEI. Trimming removed 5 bases from V and 0 bases from J, with 9 bases in between. This CDR3 comprises 14 residues.

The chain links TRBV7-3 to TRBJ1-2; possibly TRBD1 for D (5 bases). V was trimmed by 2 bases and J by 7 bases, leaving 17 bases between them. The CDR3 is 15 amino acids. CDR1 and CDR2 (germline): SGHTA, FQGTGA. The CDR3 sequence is CASSLADTTLGGYTF. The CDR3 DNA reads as TGTGCCAGCAGCTTAGCGGACACGACCCTAGGTGGCTACACCTTC.

CDR3 sequence reads: CASKEGGAGELFF. CDR3 nucleotide sequence: TGTGCCAGCAAGGAAGGGGGGGCCGGGGAGCTGTTTTTT. This chain joins TRBV6-6 and TRBJ2-2; tentatively, D is TRBD2 (7 bases). The CDR3 is 13 amino acids. Germline-derived CDR1 and CDR2 are MNHNY and SVGAGI (reference sequence). Trimming stripped 7 bases from V and 6 bases from J, with 12 bases between.

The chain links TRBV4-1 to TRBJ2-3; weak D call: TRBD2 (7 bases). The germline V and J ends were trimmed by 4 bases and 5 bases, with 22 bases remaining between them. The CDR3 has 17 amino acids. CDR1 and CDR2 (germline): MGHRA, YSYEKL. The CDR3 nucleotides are TGCGCCAGCAGCCGGGACTCCGGACCGGGGGGCATAGATACGCAGTATTTT. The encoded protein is CASSRDSGPGGIDTQYF.

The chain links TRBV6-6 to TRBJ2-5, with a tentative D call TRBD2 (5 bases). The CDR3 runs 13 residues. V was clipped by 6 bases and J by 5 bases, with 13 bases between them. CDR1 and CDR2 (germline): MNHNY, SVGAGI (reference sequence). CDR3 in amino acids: CASSPRVRETQYF. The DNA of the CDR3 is TGTGCCAGCAGCCCGAGGGTCCGGGAGACCCAGTACTTC.

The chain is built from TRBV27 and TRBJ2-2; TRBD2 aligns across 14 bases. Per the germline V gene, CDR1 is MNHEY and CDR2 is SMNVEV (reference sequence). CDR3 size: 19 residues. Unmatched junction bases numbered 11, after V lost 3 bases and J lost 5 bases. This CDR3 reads CASSFPRTSGGRRTGELFF. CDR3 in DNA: TGTGCCAGCAGTTTCCCCAGGACTAGCGGGGGGCGGCGGACCGGGGAGCTGTTTTTT.

CDR3 loop: CASSQVQRNEKLFF. The CDR3, as DNA: TGCGCCAGCAGCCAAGTACAGAGAAATGAAAAACTGTTTTTT. The chain employs TRBV4-3 and TRBJ1-4; the D is unclear. Germline assignment: CDR1 LGHNA and CDR2 YSLEER. V gave up 1 base and J gave up 5 bases, with 8 bases separating them. There are 14 residues in the CDR3.